Listed here are 8 T cell receptor beta chains from one sample, sequenced in a study of T cells in Graves' hyperthyroidism and ophthalmopathy. Amplified TCR beta CDR3 regions derived from RNA transcripts. When the TCR CDR3 underwent first-round RT-PCR, the HTBI primer set was used. TCRdb ran MiXCR on the multiplex PCR reads and lists one entry per CDR3 protein. The sample includes 300,000 to 450,000 distinct CDR3 sequences, less than 20% seen only once; the top ten take 25% to 35%. The sequenced sample consisted of blood. These receptors were collected from a woman between 18 and 30 years old with Graves' hyperthyroidism that later progressed to Graves' ophthalmopathy.

Of note for this clonotype: A read error may explain this, as a much larger clone is one base away. The chain links TRBV2 to TRBJ2-7; TRBD2 agrees at 8 bases. Germline CDR1 SNHLY, CDR2 FYNNEI. The CDR3 is made up of 15 amino acids. Trimming removed 8 bases from V and 3 bases from J; junction bases left unmatched: 12. In DNA, the CDR3 is TGTGCCAGCGAGAAAGGTAGCGGGACCCTCTACGAGCAGTACTTC. Translation: CASEKGSGTLYEQYF.

The chain combines TRBV7-9 with TRBJ1-1; a weak D match, TRBD1 (5 bases). CDR3 length: 13 amino acids. CDR1 and CDR2 (germline): SEHNR, FQNEAQ (reference sequence). Between the trimmed V and J ends, which lost 7 bases and 4 bases, there was a span of 13 bases. The CDR3 nucleotides read TGTGCCAGCATCGGAGGGGAAAGCACTGAAGCTTTCTTT. This translates into CASIGGESTEAFF.

In this sample, this clonotype turned up once. The V and J genes are TRBV5-1 and TRBJ1-4; 8 bases match TRBD1. Germline CDR1 is SGHRS and CDR2 is YFSETQ. Trimming removed 4 bases from V and 2 bases from J; junction bases left unmatched: 10. CDR3 length: 17 residues. The CDR3 DNA reads TGCGCCAGCAGCGGACACAGGGGGGAGAAGACTAATGAAAAACTGTTTTTT. As protein: CASSGHRGEKTNEKLFF.

This clonotype has only one observation. At one end the junction does not follow the germline gene, possibly because of a read error. For the CDR3, the DNA is TGCGCCAGCTGCTGGGAGTCCGGGGAGCTGTGTTTT. The encoded protein is CASCWESGELCF. The V call is TRBV5-1, the J call TRBJ2-2; possibly TRBD2 for D (5 bases). The CDR3 is 12 residues long. CDR1 SGHRS and CDR2 YFSETQ come from the germline V gene.

The chain employs TRBV29-1 and TRBJ2-7; maybe TRBD1 (6 bases). Trimming took 4 bases from V and 5 from J, leaving 15 bases between them. The CDR3 sequence is 13 residues long. From germline, CDR1 is SQVTM and CDR2 ANQGSEA. CDR3: CSVGGRLLDEQYF. The DNA of the CDR3 is TGCAGCGTTGGGGGGCGGCTCCTAGACGAGCAGTACTTC.

This clonotype turned up a few times. The rearrangement uses TRBV6-1 and TRBJ2-2, with D possibly TRBD2 on 5 matching bases. Looked up from germline, CDR1 is MNHNS and CDR2 is SASEGT. The CDR3 has 13 residues. V was pared by 5 bases and J by 5 bases, with 9 bases between. The chain's CDR3 is CASSNTRTGELFF. The DNA for the CDR3 is TGTGCCAGCAGTAACACTAGAACCGGGGAGCTGTTTTTT.

This clonotype was detected ten times or more. This sequence joins TRBV5-1 and TRBJ2-1; 13 bases align to TRBD2. The CDR3 length is 19 residues. V was clipped by 4 bases and J by 4 bases; unmatched bases: 14. From germline, CDR1 is SGHRS and CDR2 YFSETQ. This CDR3 is CASSPTGTSGTGRYNEQFF. DNA for the CDR3: TGCGCCAGCAGCCCAACCGGGACTAGCGGGACCGGACGATACAATGAGCAGTTCTTC. Complete variable domain (other parts from reference TRBV5-1 and TRBJ2-1): KAGVTQTPRYLIKTRGQQVTLSCSPISGHRSVSWYQQTPGQGLQFLFEYFSETQRNKGNFPGRFSGRQFSNSRSEMNVSTLELGDSALYLCASSPTGTSGTGRYNEQFFGPGTRLTVL.

The chain recombines TRBV29-1 with TRBJ2-7; D remains unclear. V was pared by 7 bases and J by 1 base, with 14 bases between. The CDR3 consists of 13 residues. Germline lookup yields CDR1 SQVTM and CDR2 ANQGSEA. CDR3 protein: CSGQNVGSYEQYF. CDR3 coding DNA: TGCAGCGGTCAGAATGTCGGATCCTACGAGCAGTACTTC.